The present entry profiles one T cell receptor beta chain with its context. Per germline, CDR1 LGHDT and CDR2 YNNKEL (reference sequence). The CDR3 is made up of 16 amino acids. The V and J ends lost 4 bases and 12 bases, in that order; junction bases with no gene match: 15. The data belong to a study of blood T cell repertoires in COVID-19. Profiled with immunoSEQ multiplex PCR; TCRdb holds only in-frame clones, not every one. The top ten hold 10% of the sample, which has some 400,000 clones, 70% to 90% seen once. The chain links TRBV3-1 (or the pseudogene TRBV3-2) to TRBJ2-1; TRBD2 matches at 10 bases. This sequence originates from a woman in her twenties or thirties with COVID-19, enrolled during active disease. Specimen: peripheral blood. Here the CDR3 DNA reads TGTGCCAGCAGCCTTTCCGGGACTAGCGTGACGGGGGGGCAGTTCTTC. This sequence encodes CASSLSGTSVTGGQFF.